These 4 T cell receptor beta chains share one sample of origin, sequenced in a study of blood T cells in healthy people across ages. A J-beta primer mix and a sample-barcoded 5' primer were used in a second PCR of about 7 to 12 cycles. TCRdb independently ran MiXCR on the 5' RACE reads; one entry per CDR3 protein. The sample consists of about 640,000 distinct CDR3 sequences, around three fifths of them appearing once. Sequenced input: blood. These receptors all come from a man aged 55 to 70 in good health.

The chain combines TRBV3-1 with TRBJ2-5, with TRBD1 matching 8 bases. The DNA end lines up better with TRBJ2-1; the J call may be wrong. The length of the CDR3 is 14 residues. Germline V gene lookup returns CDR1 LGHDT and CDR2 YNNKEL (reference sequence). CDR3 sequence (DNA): TGTGCCAGCAGCCTCCGACAGGGGCAAGAGACCCAGTTCTTC. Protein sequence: CASSLRQGQETQFF.

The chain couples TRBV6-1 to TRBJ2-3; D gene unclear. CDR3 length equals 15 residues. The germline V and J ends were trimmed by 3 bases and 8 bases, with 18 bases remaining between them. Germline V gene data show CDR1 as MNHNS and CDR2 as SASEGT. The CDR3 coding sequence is TGTGCCAGCAGTGAGGGCCCTGCAGTCGCCGGTACGCAGTATTTT. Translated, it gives CASSEGPAVAGTQYF.

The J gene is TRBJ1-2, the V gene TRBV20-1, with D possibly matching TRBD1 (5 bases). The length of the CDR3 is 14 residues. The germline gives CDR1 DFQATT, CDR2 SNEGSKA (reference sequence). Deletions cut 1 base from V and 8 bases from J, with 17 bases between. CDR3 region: CSARGGGAVRGYTF. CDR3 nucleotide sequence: TGCAGTGCTAGAGGCGGCGGGGCCGTGCGGGGCTACACCTTC.

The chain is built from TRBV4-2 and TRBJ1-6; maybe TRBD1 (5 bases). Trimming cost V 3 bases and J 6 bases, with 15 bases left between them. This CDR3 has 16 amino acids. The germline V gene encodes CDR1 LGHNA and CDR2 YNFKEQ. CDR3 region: CASSQADRWANSPLHF. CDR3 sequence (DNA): TGTGCCAGCAGCCAGGCCGACAGATGGGCTAATTCACCCCTCCACTTT.